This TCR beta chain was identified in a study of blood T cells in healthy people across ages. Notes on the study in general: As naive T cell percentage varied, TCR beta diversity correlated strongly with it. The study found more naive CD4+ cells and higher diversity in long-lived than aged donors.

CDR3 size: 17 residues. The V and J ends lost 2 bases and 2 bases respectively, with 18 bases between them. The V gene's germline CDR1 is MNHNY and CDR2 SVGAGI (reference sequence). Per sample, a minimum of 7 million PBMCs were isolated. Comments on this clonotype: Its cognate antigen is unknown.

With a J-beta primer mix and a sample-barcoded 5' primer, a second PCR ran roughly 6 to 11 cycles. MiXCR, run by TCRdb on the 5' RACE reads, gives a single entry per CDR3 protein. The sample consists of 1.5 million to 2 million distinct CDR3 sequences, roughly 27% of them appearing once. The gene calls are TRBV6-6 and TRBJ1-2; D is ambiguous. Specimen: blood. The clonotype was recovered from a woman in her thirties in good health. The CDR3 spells CASSYLEPQDGNYGYTF. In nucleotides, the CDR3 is TGTGCCAGCAGTTACCTCGAACCTCAGGACGGGAACTATGGCTACACCTTC.